This record looks at one T cell receptor beta chain sequence and its context. The antigen is unknown. Libraries for TCR beta were made by quantitative 5'-RACE with molecular barcodes. TCRdb re-called the 5' RACE reads through MiXCR, storing one row per CDR3 protein. The repertoire consists of approximately 440,000 distinct CDR3 sequences, with about a sixth occurring once and the leading ten covering under 1.2%. This entry comes from a study of CD8 T cells in ankylosing spondylitis. Points from the study as a whole: The authors reported significant enrichment of disease-linked clones in matched ankylosing spondylitis synovial fluid. A TCR beta motif of under ten highly homologous variants appeared characteristic of ankylosing spondylitis blood. Several of the motif variants were reported before in synovial fluid and blood from reactive arthritis.

The V gene's germline CDR1 is SGHVS and CDR2 FNYEAQ. Trimming shortened V by 4 bases and J by 6 bases, and 10 bases separated the two germline ends. The CDR3 is 13 residues long. The sequence derives from a male donor with ankylosing spondylitis. The chain links TRBV7-6 to TRBJ1-5, with D tentatively TRBD1 (5 bases). Input material: blood, either unsorted or a sorted T cell fraction (not recorded which). The CDR3 bases are TGTGCCAGCAGCTCGGTCGGGGGTCAGCCCCAGCATTTT. This gives the protein CASSSVGGQPQHF.